This T cell receptor (beta chain) came from a study of T-cell memory formation after mild COVID-19. Study as a whole: The two donors had largely donor-specific TCR clusters.

5'RACE primed at constant segments yielded TCR alpha and TCR beta cDNA libraries bearing sample barcodes and UMIs. TCRdb recomputed calls from the 5' RACE reads with MiXCR, one row per CDR3 protein. The table shows roughly 400,000 distinct CDR3 sequences, with 16% occurring only once. The CDR3 is 11 amino acids. V gave up 5 bases and J gave up 7 bases, with 8 bases separating them. This clonotype was seen only a few times. This chain links TRBV12-3 or TRBV12-4 with TRBJ2-5, with D possibly being TRBD2 (6 bases). This clonotype originated in a man between 18 and 29 years old who had mild COVID-19 (a few samples of this study predate the infection). Cell type and time point are not known. What was sequenced was PBMCs or a T cell subset sorted from them (not recorded which). The DNA of the CDR3 is TGTGCCAGCAGTCCCGGGGGGACCCAGTACTTC. This translates into CASSPGGTQYF.